The source of this TCR beta chain is a study of chemoradiotherapy in HPV16-positive cancers. CDR1 is SGDLS, CDR2 YYNGEE, per germline. This CDR3 spans 15 amino acids. V lost 3 bases, J lost 1 base, and 13 bases lay in between. Profiled with immunoSEQ multiplex PCR; TCRdb holds only in-frame clones, not every one. The repertoire holds some 15,000 clones, just over 85% seen once, with about 3.5% in the top ten. The chain is built from TRBV9 and TRBJ1-1; possibly TRBD1 for D (5 bases). The sequence was obtained from a human donor with HPV-associated anogenital cancer. Specimen: blood, collected from a patient who underwent chemoradiotherapy. The CDR3 DNA sequence: TGTGCCAGCAGCGAGCGGGACTTTGAGAACACTGAAGCTTTCTTT. Protein product: CASSERDFENTEAFF.